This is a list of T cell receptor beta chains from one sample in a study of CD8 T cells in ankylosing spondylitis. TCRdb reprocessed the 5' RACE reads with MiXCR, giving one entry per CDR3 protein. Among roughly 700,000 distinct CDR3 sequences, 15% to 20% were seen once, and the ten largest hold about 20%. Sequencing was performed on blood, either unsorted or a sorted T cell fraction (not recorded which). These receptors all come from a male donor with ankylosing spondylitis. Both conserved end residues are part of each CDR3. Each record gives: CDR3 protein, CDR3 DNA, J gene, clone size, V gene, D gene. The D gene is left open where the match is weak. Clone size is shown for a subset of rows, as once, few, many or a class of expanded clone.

cdr3_aa: CASEPGQGYNEQFF; cdr3_nt: TGTGCCAGCGAACCGGGACAGGGGTACAATGAGCAGTTCTTC; j_call: TRBJ2-1; clone_size: few; v_call: TRBV5-8; d_call: TRBD1
cdr3_aa: CASSFEGYAYEQYF; cdr3_nt: TGTGCCAGCAGCTTCGAGGGTTATGCCTACGAGCAGTACTTC; j_call: TRBJ2-7; clone_size: .; v_call: TRBV5-6; d_call: .
cdr3_aa: CATSRDEGQHYTF; cdr3_nt: TGTGCCACCAGCAGAGATGAAGGACAGCACTACACCTTC; j_call: TRBJ1-2; clone_size: .; v_call: TRBV15; d_call: .
cdr3_aa: CSARQGPEERGLQETQYF; cdr3_nt: TGCAGTGCTCGCCAAGGCCCCGAGGAGCGGGGGCTCCAAGAGACCCAGTACTTC; j_call: TRBJ2-5; clone_size: .; v_call: TRBV20-1; d_call: TRBD2
cdr3_aa: CSAHLAGLYNEQFF; cdr3_nt: TGCAGTGCTCACCTAGCGGGACTCTACAATGAGCAGTTCTTC; j_call: TRBJ2-1; clone_size: many; v_call: TRBV20-1; d_call: TRBD2
cdr3_aa: CASSLAADTEAFF; cdr3_nt: TGCGCCAGCAGCTTGGCCGCGGACACTGAAGCTTTCTTT; j_call: TRBJ1-1; clone_size: few; v_call: TRBV5-1; d_call: .
cdr3_aa: CASSTLAGGIANEQFF; cdr3_nt: TGCGCCAGCAGCACACTAGCGGGGGGGATTGCCAATGAGCAGTTCTTC; j_call: TRBJ2-1; clone_size: few; v_call: TRBV5-1; d_call: TRBD2
cdr3_aa: CASSLALGLLSYNEQFF; cdr3_nt: TGCGCCAGCAGCTTGGCCCTGGGCCTACTCTCCTACAATGAGCAGTTCTTC; j_call: TRBJ2-1; clone_size: few; v_call: TRBV5-1; d_call: .
cdr3_aa: CASSQEASGRSSYEQYF; cdr3_nt: TGTGCCAGCAGCCAAGAGGCTAGCGGGAGGTCGTCCTACGAGCAGTACTTC; j_call: TRBJ2-7; clone_size: .; v_call: TRBV2; d_call: TRBD2
cdr3_aa: CASSPRSGTRETQYF; cdr3_nt: TGTGCCAGCAGCCCTCGCTCGGGTACCCGGGAGACCCAGTACTTC; j_call: TRBJ2-5; clone_size: .; v_call: TRBV7-2; d_call: .
cdr3_aa: CASNRLRLSTDTQYF; cdr3_nt: TGTGCCAGCAATCGGTTGCGGTTGAGCACAGATACGCAGTATTTT; j_call: TRBJ2-3; clone_size: .; v_call: TRBV2; d_call: .
cdr3_aa: CAGSYGGNSYEQYF; cdr3_nt: TGTGCCGGCAGTTACGGTGGGAACTCCTACGAGCAGTACTTC; j_call: TRBJ2-7; clone_size: .; v_call: TRBV6-2/TRBV6-3; d_call: .
cdr3_aa: CASSLEGRTGGNYGYTF; cdr3_nt: TGCGCCAGCAGCTTGGAGGGTCGGACAGGGGGCAACTATGGCTACACCTTC; j_call: TRBJ1-2; clone_size: many; v_call: TRBV5-1; d_call: TRBD1
cdr3_aa: CASSGPGNTEAFF; cdr3_nt: TGTGCCAGCAGTGGGCCGGGGAACACTGAAGCTTTCTTT; j_call: TRBJ1-1; clone_size: few; v_call: TRBV6-1; d_call: .
cdr3_aa: CSALLLGVGQPQHF; cdr3_nt: TGCAGTGCTCTCCTGCTAGGGGTGGGTCAGCCCCAGCATTTT; j_call: TRBJ1-5; clone_size: .; v_call: TRBV20-1; d_call: .
cdr3_aa: CASIVGQGATDTQYF; cdr3_nt: TGTGCCAGCATTGTGGGTCAGGGGGCGACGGATACGCAGTATTTT; j_call: TRBJ2-3; clone_size: many; v_call: TRBV25-1; d_call: TRBD1
cdr3_aa: CASSPGGSASYNEQFF; cdr3_nt: TGTGCCAGCTCCCCCGGGGGCAGCGCATCCTACAATGAGCAGTTCTTC; j_call: TRBJ2-1; clone_size: .; v_call: TRBV27; d_call: .
cdr3_aa: CASSQDGIAGGPTDTQYF; cdr3_nt: TGCGCCAGCAGCCAAGATGGAATAGCGGGAGGGCCAACAGATACGCAGTATTTT; j_call: TRBJ2-3; clone_size: many; v_call: TRBV4-1; d_call: TRBD2
cdr3_aa: CASTSAGTYNEQFF; cdr3_nt: TGTGCCAGCACCTCTGCGGGAACCTACAATGAGCAGTTCTTC; j_call: TRBJ2-1; clone_size: few; v_call: TRBV28; d_call: .
cdr3_aa: CASSESAISLEQFF; cdr3_nt: TGCGCCAGCAGTGAGTCGGCAATCTCATTAGAGCAGTTCTTC; j_call: TRBJ2-1; clone_size: .; v_call: TRBV10-2; d_call: .
cdr3_aa: CSVVEQGNTEAFF; cdr3_nt: TGCAGCGTTGTCGAACAGGGGAACACTGAAGCTTTCTTT; j_call: TRBJ1-1; clone_size: few; v_call: TRBV29-1; d_call: .
cdr3_aa: CASSLSFSGNTIYF; cdr3_nt: TGTGCCAGCAGTTTATCTTTTTCTGGAAACACCATATATTTT; j_call: TRBJ1-3; clone_size: few; v_call: TRBV27; d_call: .
cdr3_aa: CASSQDWARGSKRSSYNEQFF; cdr3_nt: TGTGCCAGCAGCCAAGATTGGGCGCGGGGATCCAAACGGTCCTCCTACAATGAGCAGTTCTTC; j_call: TRBJ2-1; clone_size: few; v_call: TRBV4-2; d_call: .
cdr3_aa: CASRTGTGASAFF; cdr3_nt: TGTGCCAGCAGAACCGGGACAGGGGCTTCCGCTTTCTTT; j_call: TRBJ1-1; clone_size: many; v_call: TRBV12-3/TRBV12-4; d_call: TRBD1
cdr3_aa: CASSPQQEYGYTF; cdr3_nt: TGTGCCAGCTCACCACAACAAGAATATGGCTACACCTTC; j_call: TRBJ1-2; clone_size: once; v_call: TRBV18; d_call: .
cdr3_aa: CASGHHPGQRGEKLFF; cdr3_nt: TGTGCTAGTGGCCACCACCCGGGACAGCGGGGTGAAAAACTGTTTTTT; j_call: TRBJ1-4; clone_size: .; v_call: TRBV12-5; d_call: TRBD1
cdr3_aa: CASSLKGGNQPQHF; cdr3_nt: TGTGCCAGCAGTTTAAAGGGGGGCAATCAGCCCCAGCATTTT; j_call: TRBJ1-5; clone_size: .; v_call: TRBV12-3/TRBV12-4; d_call: .
cdr3_aa: CASSPTGVSVEGYTF; cdr3_nt: TGTGCCAGCAGCCCTACGGGGGTTTCAGTAGAGGGCTACACCTTC; j_call: TRBJ1-2; clone_size: .; v_call: TRBV7-2; d_call: .
cdr3_aa: CASSQTPGQPYEQYF; cdr3_nt: TGCGCCAGCAGCCAAACCCCGGGACAACCCTACGAGCAGTACTTC; j_call: TRBJ2-7; clone_size: few; v_call: TRBV5-1; d_call: .
cdr3_aa: CASSSAGVTYNEQFF; cdr3_nt: TGCGCCAGCAGCTCCGCGGGAGTTACCTACAATGAGCAGTTCTTC; j_call: TRBJ2-1; clone_size: once; v_call: TRBV5-1; d_call: TRBD2
cdr3_aa: CASSVASGGVNTEAFF; cdr3_nt: TGTGCCAGCAGCGTAGCGTCGGGGGGTGTGAACACTGAAGCTTTCTTT; j_call: TRBJ1-1; clone_size: .; v_call: TRBV9; d_call: .
cdr3_aa: CASSLGTAQGETQYF; cdr3_nt: TGCGCCAGCAGCTTGGGGACTGCCCAAGGGGAGACCCAGTACTTC; j_call: TRBJ2-5; clone_size: .; v_call: TRBV5-1; d_call: .
cdr3_aa: CSARDLRADEQFF; cdr3_nt: TGCAGTGCTAGAGATCTCAGGGCGGATGAGCAGTTCTTC; j_call: TRBJ2-1; clone_size: few; v_call: TRBV20-1; d_call: .
cdr3_aa: CASALRDREGETQYF; cdr3_nt: TGTGCCAGCGCTCTTAGGGACAGGGAGGGGGAGACCCAGTACTTC; j_call: TRBJ2-5; clone_size: .; v_call: TRBV7-8; d_call: TRBD1
cdr3_aa: CASSPTWDGGGYTF; cdr3_nt: TGTGCCAGCAGTCCTACCTGGGACGGAGGAGGCTACACCTTC; j_call: TRBJ1-2; clone_size: .; v_call: TRBV27; d_call: .